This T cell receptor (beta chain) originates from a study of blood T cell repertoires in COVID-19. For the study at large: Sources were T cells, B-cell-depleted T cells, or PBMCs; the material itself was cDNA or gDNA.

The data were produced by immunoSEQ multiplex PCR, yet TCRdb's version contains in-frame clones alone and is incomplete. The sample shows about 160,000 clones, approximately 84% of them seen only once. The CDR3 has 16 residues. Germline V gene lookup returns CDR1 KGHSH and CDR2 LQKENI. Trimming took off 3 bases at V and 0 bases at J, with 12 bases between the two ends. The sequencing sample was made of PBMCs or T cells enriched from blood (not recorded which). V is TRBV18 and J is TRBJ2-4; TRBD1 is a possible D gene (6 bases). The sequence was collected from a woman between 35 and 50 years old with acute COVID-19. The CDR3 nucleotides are TGTGCCAGCTCACCTGGACAGAACCTAGCCAAAAACATTCAGTACTTC. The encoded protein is CASSPGQNLAKNIQYF.